A single sample gave rise to the 14 T cell receptor beta chains below, sequenced in a study of T cell responses to AZD1222 COVID-19 vaccine. Using immunoSEQ multiplex PCR, the repertoire was profiled, and TCRdb retains in-frame clones only, with some absent. Among under 200,000 clones, more than 75% were seen once, and the ten largest hold about 25%. The starting material was peripheral blood, obtained 28 days after the second AZD1222 dose. Receptors originate from an adult who received the AZD1222 COVID-19 vaccine.

DNA for the CDR3: TGTGCCAGCAGTCCGTATAATTCACCCCTCCACTTT. Translation gives CASSPYNSPLHF. The chain employs TRBV27 and TRBJ1-6, with D uncertain. Germline CDR1 is MNHEY and CDR2 is SMNVEV (reference sequence). V dropped 5 bases and J dropped 4 bases, with 3 bases sitting between them. CDR3 length equals 12 residues.

This chain uses TRBV29-1 with TRBJ2-1; 8 bases agree with TRBD2. With V trimmed by 7 bases and J by 8 bases, 13 bases remained unmatched. The CDR3 is 14 amino acids. Per germline, CDR1 SQVTM and CDR2 ANQGSEA. The CDR3: CSARVLAGLDEQFF. In DNA, the CDR3 is TGCAGCGCCCGGGTGTTAGCGGGACTCGATGAGCAGTTCTTC.

The chain is built from TRBV7-3 and TRBJ2-5, with 11 nucleotides matching TRBD1. Germline values: CDR1 SGHTA, CDR2 FQGTGA. The ends lost 6 bases at V and 5 bases at J; junction bases unmatched: 8. CDR3 length equals 15 residues. The CDR3 protein is CASSRDRGTGETQYF. CDR3 DNA: TGTGCCAGCAGTCGGGACAGGGGGACGGGTGAGACCCAGTACTTC.

V usage is TRBV19 and J usage is TRBJ1-4; tentative D call: TRBD1 (5 bases). This CDR3 is built from 12 residues. Looked up from germline, CDR1 is LNHDA and CDR2 is SQIVND (reference sequence). V was clipped by 8 bases and J by 5 bases, with 9 bases between them. The CDR3 protein is CASWDRNEKLFF. The DNA of the CDR3 is TGTGCCAGTTGGGACCGCAATGAAAAACTGTTTTTT. Full variable domain (remainder filled in from reference TRBV19 and TRBJ1-4): DGGITQSPKYLFRKEGQNVTLSCEQNLNHDAMYWYRQDPGQGLRLIYYSQIVNDFQKGDIAEGYSVSREKKESFPLTVTSAQKNPTAFYLCASWDRNEKLFFGSGTQLSVL.

The rearrangement uses TRBV2 and TRBJ1-4; perhaps TRBD1 as D (6 bases). There are 16 residues in the CDR3. Deletions cut 7 bases from V and 3 bases from J, with 18 bases between. Germline CDR1 reads SNHLY; CDR2 reads FYNNEI. DNA for the CDR3: TGTGCCAGCACAACGGGGGGCCGCGCGGCTAATGAAAAACTGTTTTTT. Translating gives CASTTGGRAANEKLFF.

V is TRBV7-2 and J is TRBJ2-1; 8 bases agree with TRBD1. The CDR3 covers 17 residues. Germline values: CDR1 SGHTA, CDR2 FQGNSA. The J segment lost 2 bases and the V segment lost 4 bases, leaving 10 bases of the junction unmatched. The CDR3 sequence: CASSWGAGGATYNEQFF. CDR3 coding DNA: TGTGCCAGCAGCTGGGGGGCAGGGGGCGCGACCTACAATGAGCAGTTCTTC.

This clone has just one count. The gene calls are TRBV6-6 and TRBJ2-7; the match to TRBD2 covers 13 bases. The CDR3 extends over 13 amino acids. Germline V gives CDR1 MNHNY, CDR2 SVGAGI (reference sequence). V was pared by 5 bases and J by 7 bases, with 2 bases of the junction left unmatched. CDR3 sequence reads: CASSAGLAGEQYF. CDR3 nucleotide sequence: TGTGCCAGCAGTGCGGGACTAGCGGGAGAGCAGTACTTC.

The chain employs TRBV6-2 or TRBV6-3 and TRBJ1-6; D is uncertain. This CDR3 is built from 18 residues. Germline V gives CDR1 MNHEY, CDR2 SVGEGT. Trimming stripped 2 bases from V and 0 bases from J, with 14 bases between. CDR3 DNA: TGTGCCAGCAGTTACGGCTCTCTTCGGAGCTCCTATAATTCACCCCTCCACTTT. The encoded protein is CASSYGSLRSSYNSPLHF.

V and J are TRBV10-3 and TRBJ2-1; TRBD2 matches 9 bases. This CDR3 region has 15 residues. After removal of 7 bases from V and 2 bases from J, the junction contained 6 bases not matched to a gene. CDR1 is ENHRY and CDR2 is SYGVKD in the germline V gene. The CDR3 DNA reads as TGTGCCATCATGACCAGGACTAGCGCCTACAATGAGCAGTTCTTC. Amino acid sequence: CAIMTRTSAYNEQFF.

The chain has TRBV9 and TRBJ1-6; 7 bases match TRBD1. The CDR3 runs to 15 residues. Per germline, CDR1 SGDLS and CDR2 YYNGEE. J gave up 5 bases and V 4 bases, and 6 bases lay outside the gene matches. CDR3 protein: CASSITGTDNSPLHF. DNA for the CDR3: TGTGCCAGCAGCATAACCGGGACAGATAATTCACCCCTCCACTTT.

The J gene is TRBJ2-2, the V gene TRBV7-3, with 7 bases identical to TRBD2. Germline assignment: CDR1 SGHTA and CDR2 FQGTGA. The junction had 13 bases not matched to a gene; V was cut back by 5 bases and J by 7 bases. There are 16 residues in the CDR3. As DNA, the CDR3 is TGTGCCAGCAGCCTTGCAGGGACTAAAGGGGTCGGGGAGCTGTTTTTT. Residues: CASSLAGTKGVGELFF.

The chain employs TRBV30 and TRBJ2-1; the D gene is possibly TRBD2 (5 bases). Between the trimmed V and J ends, which lost 3 bases and 4 bases, there was a span of 16 bases. CDR1 GTSNPN and CDR2 SVGIG come from the germline V gene (reference sequence). This CDR3 comprises 15 residues. The CDR3 region is CAWRGMGGPYNEQFF. The DNA for the CDR3 is TGTGCCTGGAGGGGAATGGGCGGGCCGTACAATGAGCAGTTCTTC.

V and J are TRBV18 and TRBJ2-7; the D gene could be TRBD1 or TRBD2 (5 bases each). CDR1 KGHSH and CDR2 LQKENI come from the germline V gene. Trimming stripped 3 bases from V and 1 base from J, with 10 bases between. There are 14 residues in the CDR3. CDR3 nucleotide sequence: TGTGCCAGCTCACCTGGGACGGGTTCCTACGAGCAGTACTTC. It codes for CASSPGTGSYEQYF.

The sample holds one count of this clone. This chain links TRBV11-1 with TRBJ2-7; no clear D. Germline V CDR1 and CDR2: SGHAT, FQDESV (reference sequence). Trimming took off 5 bases at V and 3 bases at J, with 17 bases between the two ends. This CDR3 has 15 residues. The CDR3 sequence: CASSPDNARFYEQYF. In DNA, the CDR3 is TGTGCCAGCAGCCCAGACAACGCCCGCTTCTACGAGCAGTACTTC. Based on the CDR3 plus reference TRBV11-1 and TRBJ2-7, the full variable domain is EAEVAQSPRYKITEKSQAVAFWCDPISGHATLYWYRQILGQGPELLVQFQDESVVDDSQLPKDRFSAERLKGVDSTLKIQPAELGDSAMYLCASSPDNARFYEQYFGPGTRLTVT.